This T cell receptor (beta chain) emerged from a study of T cell repertoires in cytomegalovirus infection. Looking at the study overall: In public TCR beta signatures, there were indications of both CMV infection and matching HLA type. Study results and caveats: Carriage of CMV together with the relevant HLA was identifiable through cumulative public TCR beta family frequency. Clonotypes of TCR beta that were HLA-C-restricted and CMV-specific dominated the ex vivo response.

This clonotype was observed a few times. Its target is unknown. Each CDR3 protein gets one entry after TCRdb re-called the reads with MiXCR. The data hold some 600,000 distinct CDR3 sequences, with 20% to 25% observed a single time. Germline V gene lookup returns CDR1 ENHRY and CDR2 SYGVKD. The CDR3 is 16 residues long. Between the trimmed V and J ends, which lost 3 bases and 4 bases, there was a span of 17 bases. Sequencing was performed on CD8+ T cells from PBMCs. The receptor's source is a human donor in good health (CMV status not recorded). Some clones in this sample may be carry-over from other donors' samples. The chain is built from TRBV10-3 and TRBJ2-3, with a weak D call TRBD2 (5 bases). DNA of the CDR3: TGTGCCATCAGTGACTATGACAAATCCGGGGCAGATACGCAGTATTTT. This translates into CAISDYDKSGADTQYF.